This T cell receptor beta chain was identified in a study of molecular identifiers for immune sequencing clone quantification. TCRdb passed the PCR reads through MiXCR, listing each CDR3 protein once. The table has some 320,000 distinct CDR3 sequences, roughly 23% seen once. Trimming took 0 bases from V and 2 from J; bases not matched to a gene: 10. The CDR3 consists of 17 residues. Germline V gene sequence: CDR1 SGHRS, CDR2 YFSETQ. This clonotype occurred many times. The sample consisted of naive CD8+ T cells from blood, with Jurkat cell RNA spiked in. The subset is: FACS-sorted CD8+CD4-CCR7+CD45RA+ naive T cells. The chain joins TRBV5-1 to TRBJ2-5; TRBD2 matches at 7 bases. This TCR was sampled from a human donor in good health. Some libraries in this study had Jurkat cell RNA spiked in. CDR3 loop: CASSLAGLADGQETQYF. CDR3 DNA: TGCGCCAGCAGCTTGGCCGGGCTAGCGGACGGACAAGAGACCCAGTACTTC.